Below, 4 T cell receptor beta chains from the same sample are listed, as sequenced in a study of T cell responses to AZD1222 COVID-19 vaccine (dated by TCRdb to the early 2020s). In light of the paper, this sample's time point label describes: baseline before first vaccination. In the paper's terms, the treatment or condition label means: meningococcal conjugate vaccine given as trial control. Library preparation employed the immunoSEQ multiplex PCR assay. TCRdb stores this immuneACCESS table with in-frame sequences only. Part of the clones is absent; in the studies checked, under half of the shortfall reflects unresolved V genes, and no reason is known for the rest. Counted in this sample were around 120,000 clones; approximately 85% of them appeared once. The ten largest clones represent 3.9% of the sample. Specimen: peripheral blood, collected on day 0 of MenACWY control vaccination. The source is an adult in good health.

The CDR3 bases are TGTGCAAGTCGCTCCACCGGGGGGGCGGACACGTTCTACGAGCAGTACTTC. Translated, it gives CASRSTGGADTFYEQYF. The chain carries TRBV12-2 and TRBJ2-7; the table's D call of TRBD2 was not tested on the DNA. TRBV12-2 is a pseudogene. The CDR3 totals 17 residues.

This clone was recorded only once. The chain has TRBV7-2 and TRBJ2-5; perhaps TRBD1 as D (5 bases). Per germline, CDR1 SGHTA and CDR2 FQGNSA. Deletions cut 2 bases from V and 3 bases from J, with 13 bases between. The CDR3 covers 15 residues. The CDR3, as DNA: TGTGCCAGCAGCTTAACGGACACAAGTAAAGAGACCCAGTACTTC. It is translated as CASSLTDTSKETQYF.

This clone was counted between two and nine times. The chain is built from TRBV3-1 (or the pseudogene TRBV3-2) and TRBJ2-2, with D perhaps matching TRBD2 (6 bases). The CDR3 loop spans 15 amino acids. Trimming took 0 bases from V and 1 from J, leaving 6 bases between them. The germline CDR1 and CDR2 sequences are LGHDT and YNNKEL (reference sequence). The CDR3 reads CASSQDSGNTGELFF. CDR3 DNA sequence: TGTGCCAGCAGCCAAGATAGCGGGAACACCGGGGAGCTGTTTTTT.

Worth noting for this clone: The junction shows a germline mismatch at one end, possibly a read error. The chain uses TRBV4-1 and TRBJ2-1, with TRBD1 matching over 7 bases. The CDR3 totals 16 residues. Per the germline V gene, CDR1 is MGHRA and CDR2 is YSYEKL. CDR3 sequence (DNA): TGCGCCAGCAGCCAAGTGGGGACAGATTCCTCCAATGAGCAGTTCTTC. Its translation is CASSQVGTDSSNEQFF.